The rows below give T cell receptor beta chains drawn from one sample of a study of molecular identifiers for immune sequencing clone quantification. TCRdb processed the PCR reads anew with MiXCR; each CDR3 protein has one entry. The sample has 300,000 to 400,000 distinct CDR3 sequences, roughly 24% seen once; the top ten hold roughly 0.7%. The material sequenced was naive CD8+ T cells from blood, with Jurkat cell RNA spiked in. These receptors came from a human donor in good health. Some libraries in this study had Jurkat cell RNA spiked in. Both conserved end residues are part of each CDR3. D genes are given only for firm matches. Where a row states a size, it is once, few, many or the class of an expanded clone; other rows omit it.

j_gene,d_gene,abundance,v_gene,CDR3aa,CDR3nt
TRBJ1-1,NA,few,TRBV18,CASSLGGNEMNTEAFF,TGTGCCAGCTCACTAGGCGGGAATGAAATGAACACTGAAGCTTTCTTT
TRBJ1-6,TRBD1,NA,TRBV10-3,CAIREEGQGGSPLHF,TGTGCCATCAGGGAAGAAGGACAGGGCGGTTCACCCCTCCACTTT
TRBJ2-7,TRBD2,many,TRBV5-6,CASSLAGGHLYEQYF,TGTGCCAGCAGCTTGGCGGGGGGTCACCTCTACGAGCAGTACTTC
TRBJ2-6,NA,NA,TRBV9,CASTQSGANVLTF,TGTGCCAGCACTCAATCTGGGGCCAACGTCCTGACTTTC
TRBJ2-7,NA,NA,TRBV20-1,CSVRVASDEQYF,TGCAGTGTTAGAGTCGCTAGCGACGAGCAGTACTTC
TRBJ1-1,NA,many,TRBV27,CASSLGLRTEAFF,TGTGCCAGCAGTTTAGGTTTGAGAACTGAAGCTTTCTTT
TRBJ2-3,NA,NA,TRBV12-3/TRBV12-4,CASTVGVASTDTQYF,TGTGCCAGCACCGTGGGTGTGGCGAGCACAGATACGCAGTATTTT
TRBJ2-3,NA,NA,TRBV28,CASSLPDTTDTQYF,TGTGCCAGCAGTTTACCTGACACCACAGATACGCAGTATTTT
TRBJ1-1,NA,many,TRBV19,CASRLGPEAFF,TGTGCCAGTAGATTGGGGCCGGAAGCTTTCTTT
TRBJ1-1,NA,few,TRBV7-2,CASSLAGAGTEAFF,TGTGCCAGCAGCTTAGCAGGCGCGGGCACTGAAGCTTTCTTT
TRBJ2-7,TRBD1,few,TRBV10-3,CAISPDRAPAYEQYF,TGTGCCATCAGTCCAGACAGGGCGCCCGCTTACGAGCAGTACTTC
TRBJ2-2,TRBD1,few,TRBV12-5,CASGLVTIPGQIRSGTGELFF,TGTGCTAGTGGTTTGGTGACGATTCCGGGACAGATCAGGAGTGGCACCGGGGAGCTGTTTTTT
TRBJ2-5,NA,NA,TRBV5-4,CASSLWVRNQETQYF,TGTGCCAGCAGCTTGTGGGTACGGAACCAAGAGACCCAGTACTTC
TRBJ1-1,NA,NA,TRBV6-2/TRBV6-3,CASSYGQHPEAFF,TGTGCCAGCAGTTACGGCCAGCACCCTGAAGCTTTCTTT
TRBJ2-3,NA,many,TRBV20-1,CSARGRGTDTQYF,TGCAGTGCTAGAGGCCGGGGGACAGATACGCAGTATTTT
TRBJ2-7,TRBD1,NA,TRBV7-9,CASSPPRPGGYAPYF,TGTGCCAGCAGCCCCCCCCGGCCAGGGGGCTACGCGCCGTACTTC
TRBJ2-7,NA,many,TRBV28,CASKEGTDPYEQYF,TGTGCCAGCAAGGAGGGGACAGACCCTTACGAGCAGTACTTC
TRBJ2-7,NA,NA,TRBV18,CASSPWDLSVSEQYF,TGTGCCAGCTCACCTTGGGACCTATCGGTGTCCGAGCAGTACTTC
TRBJ2-5,NA,few,TRBV12-3/TRBV12-4,CASRIGGRETQYF,TGTGCCAGCAGGATTGGGGGTAGAGAGACCCAGTACTTC
TRBJ2-1,NA,NA,TRBV29-1,CSVDPYNRENEQFF,TGCAGCGTGGACCCTTATAACAGGGAGAATGAGCAGTTCTTC
TRBJ2-5,NA,many,TRBV7-2,CASSLGGGIQETQYF,TGTGCCAGCAGCTTAGGAGGGGGAATCCAAGAGACCCAGTACTTC
TRBJ1-2,NA,NA,TRBV4-3,CASRQVGQGNYGYTF,TGCGCCAGCAGGCAAGTAGGGCAGGGAAACTATGGCTACACCTTC
TRBJ2-3,TRBD2,few,TRBV20-1,CSARDILAGARVTDTQYF,TGCAGTGCTAGAGATATACTAGCGGGGGCCCGCGTCACAGATACGCAGTATTTT
TRBJ2-6,NA,many,TRBV9,CASSAQQVSGANVLTF,TGTGCCAGCAGCGCTCAACAGGTCTCTGGGGCCAACGTCCTGACTTTC
TRBJ2-7,NA,NA,TRBV7-2,CASTPSVRDNGPHEQYF,TGTGCCAGCACCCCCTCTGTCCGGGACAATGGGCCCCACGAGCAGTACTTC
TRBJ1-1,NA,many,TRBV6-5,CASSSQATEAFF,TGTGCCAGCAGTTCCCAGGCCACTGAAGCTTTCTTT
TRBJ2-7,NA,many,TRBV5-5,CASSLVPGAYEQYF,TGTGCCAGCAGCTTGGTTCCGGGAGCGTACGAGCAGTACTTC
TRBJ1-3,NA,many,TRBV5-1,CASSFAGNTIYF,TGCGCCAGCAGCTTCGCGGGAAACACCATATATTTT
TRBJ1-2,NA,many,TRBV6-5,CASSPTPDSPNYGYTF,TGTGCCAGCAGCCCCACCCCGGACAGCCCTAACTATGGCTACACCTTC
TRBJ1-5,TRBD1,few,TRBV6-2/TRBV6-3,CASSYPGQGLYSQPQHF,TGTGCCAGCAGTTACCCGGGACAGGGACTCTACAGTCAGCCCCAGCATTTT
TRBJ2-3,NA,many,TRBV13,CASLVWGRTLDTQYF,TGTGCTTCACTGGTGTGGGGCCGTACGTTAGATACGCAGTATTTT
TRBJ2-3,NA,many,TRBV28,CASSLGRYSTDTQYF,TGTGCCAGCAGCTTAGGACGGTATAGCACAGATACGCAGTATTTT
TRBJ2-7,NA,few,TRBV5-1,CASSLAPDYEQYF,TGCGCCAGCAGCTTGGCCCCAGACTACGAGCAGTACTTC
TRBJ1-3,NA,few,TRBV5-4,CASSPEGNTIYF,TGTGCCAGCAGCCCGGAAGGAAACACCATATATTTT
TRBJ1-1,NA,many,TRBV19,CASSIGNTEAFF,TGTGCCAGTAGTATCGGGAACACTGAAGCTTTCTTT
TRBJ1-2,NA,NA,TRBV11-1,CASSYRVPGRDYGYTF,TGTGCCAGCAGCTATAGAGTGCCGGGGAGAGACTATGGCTACACCTTC
TRBJ2-1,NA,NA,TRBV28,CASTTMVHHWRFF,TGTGCCAGCACGACGATGGTACATCACTGGCGGTTCTTC
TRBJ1-1,NA,NA,TRBV19,CASSIKSSWTEAFF,TGTGCCAGTAGTATAAAAAGTTCGTGGACTGAAGCTTTCTTT
TRBJ2-7,NA,many,TRBV27,CASSSGTAPYEQYF,TGTGCCAGCAGTTCTGGGACGGCCCCCTACGAGCAGTACTTC
TRBJ2-3,TRBD1,few,TRBV20-1,CSASTFDRGRGADTQYF,TGCAGTGCTAGTACTTTTGACAGGGGGCGAGGTGCAGATACGCAGTATTTT
TRBJ2-1,TRBD1,many,TRBV27,CASSLLSWTGYGQFF,TGTGCCAGCAGTTTATTATCGTGGACAGGGTATGGGCAGTTCTTC
TRBJ2-5,TRBD2,many,TRBV14,CASSQFLSGGTETQYF,TGTGCCAGCAGCCAATTCCTAAGCGGGGGCACGGAGACCCAGTACTTC
TRBJ1-3,TRBD1,NA,TRBV11-2,CASSLYSHGTASGNTIYF,TGTGCCAGCAGCCTATATTCTCATGGGACAGCCTCTGGAAACACCATATATTTT
TRBJ2-7,TRBD1,few,TRBV30,CAWSGGQPDEQYF,TGTGCCTGGAGTGGGGGACAGCCAGACGAGCAGTACTTC
TRBJ2-7,TRBD1,many,TRBV4-1,CASSQPQGSYEQYF,TGCGCCAGCAGCCAACCACAGGGGTCCTACGAGCAGTACTTC
TRBJ1-2,NA,NA,TRBV6-5,CASSYSFRGLRTDPINYGYTF,TGTGCCAGCAGTTACTCGTTTCGGGGCCTCAGGACAGACCCCATCAACTATGGCTACACCTTC
TRBJ2-3,NA,NA,TRBV27,CASRQLTGCDTQYF,TGTGCCAGCAGACAACTTACAGGGTGCGATACGCAGTATTTT
TRBJ2-7,NA,few,TRBV18,CASALSPGYEQYF,TGTGCCAGCGCTCTATCCCCCGGCTACGAGCAGTACTTC
TRBJ2-7,TRBD2,NA,TRBV28,CASSSRDGLDYEQYF,TGTGCCAGCAGTTCCCGGGACGGACTAGACTACGAGCAGTACTTC
TRBJ2-3,NA,few,TRBV4-3,CASSQDVQGTVDTQYF,TGCGCCAGCAGCCAAGATGTACAGGGAACGGTAGATACGCAGTATTTT
TRBJ2-6,NA,few,TRBV19,CASSIDTAIGSTGANVLTF,TGTGCCAGTAGTATCGACACCGCAATAGGGAGTACTGGGGCCAACGTCCTGACTTTC
TRBJ2-7,NA,many,TRBV4-3,CASSQDKGGVEQYF,TGCGCCAGCAGCCAAGATAAGGGGGGGGTCGAGCAGTACTTC
TRBJ2-3,NA,few,TRBV24-1,CATSDYRSTDTQYF,TGTGCCACCAGTGACTACAGGAGCACAGATACGCAGTATTTT